One and the same sample provided the 19 T cell receptor beta chains below, sequenced in a study of low-dose radiotherapy and immunotherapy resistance in tumors. Described time point: before trial treatment. Covering alpha and beta chains, TRAV- and TRBV-specific primers were used for the first-strand cDNA. It was with a constant-region primer and a V-primer adapter that TCRs were amplified over roughly 18 PCR cycles. MiXCR, run by TCRdb on the reads, gives a single entry per CDR3 protein. The table shows under 90,000 distinct CDR3 sequences, with 15% to 20% occurring only once. The sample consisted of PBMCs, taken before treatment. Receptors originate from a male donor with prostate cancer.

Ten or more counts support this clonotype. V gene TRBV6-2 or TRBV6-3 combines with J gene TRBJ2-3, with 8 bases identical to TRBD1. This CDR3 is built from 12 residues. V lost 8 bases to trimming and J lost 6 bases; unmatched junction nucleotides: 4. The germline CDR1 and CDR2 sequences are MNHEY and SVGEGT. Here the CDR3 reads CASSTGGDTQYF. The DNA for the CDR3 is TGTGCCAGCTCTACAGGGGGTGATACGCAGTATTTT.

This clonotype appeared many times. This sequence joins TRBV5-5 and TRBJ2-7, with TRBD1 matching 7 bases. Germline V gene sequence: CDR1 SGHKS, CDR2 YYEKEE (reference sequence). This CDR3 spans 15 amino acids. Unmatched junction bases numbered 7, after V lost 4 bases and J lost 0 bases. Here the CDR3 reads CASSVDRESSYEQYF. The CDR3 nucleotides are TGTGCCAGCAGCGTCGACAGGGAGAGCTCCTACGAGCAGTACTTC.

This clonotype was counted ten times or more. This chain joins TRBV4-1 and TRBJ2-3; a weak D match, TRBD2 (6 bases). CDR1 is MGHRA and CDR2 is YSYEKL in the germline V gene. With 2 bases removed from V and 0 bases from J, the gap between germline ends came to 15 bases. The CDR3 length is 17 residues. The CDR3 loop is CASSQSGGGTSTDTQYF. The CDR3 bases are TGCGCCAGCAGCCAATCAGGTGGGGGGACTAGCACAGATACGCAGTATTTT.

This clonotype appeared once. The rearrangement links TRBV12-3 or TRBV12-4 to TRBJ2-5; D remains ambiguous. V dropped 7 bases and J dropped 2 bases, with 14 bases sitting between them. This CDR3 region has 14 residues. The CDR3 bases are TGTGCCAGCAAACCTAACGAGAAACAAGAGACCCAGTACTTC. Protein product: CASKPNEKQETQYF.

This chain uses TRBV6-2 or TRBV6-3 with TRBJ1-1, with 11 positions matching TRBD1. The CDR3 runs 15 residues. With 2 bases clipped from V and 11 bases from J, the junction kept 10 bases outside the gene matches. CDR1 and CDR2 from the germline V gene are MNHEY and SVGEGT. The CDR3 region is CASSYRTGGDGGAFF. CDR3 bases: TGTGCCAGCAGTTACAGGACAGGGGGCGACGGGGGCGCTTTCTTT.

On this clonotype: A read error is possible here, since a much larger clone lies one base away. The chain recombines TRBV12-5 with TRBJ2-3; no firm D call. Germline CDR1 LGHNT, CDR2 FRNRAP. The CDR3 runs to 13 residues. V was pared by 2 bases and J by 3 bases, with 6 bases between. The CDR3 is CASGLLTTDTQYF. CDR3 nucleotide sequence: TGTGCTAGTGGTTTGCTGACGACAGATACGCAGTATTTT.

This clonotype was seen a single time. A far larger clone differs by one base, so this is likely a read error. The chain recombines TRBV6-1 with TRBJ2-1; D might be TRBD1 or TRBD2, each matching 5 bases. The V and J ends lost 6 bases and 10 bases respectively, with 16 bases between them. The CDR3 spans 13 residues. Germline lookup yields CDR1 MNHNS and CDR2 SASEGT. CDR3 amino acids: CASSPGPAYEQFF. The CDR3 DNA is TGTGCCAGCAGCCCGGGACCCGCCTACGAGCAGTTCTTC.

This clonotype was counted many times. The chain uses TRBV4-1 and TRBJ2-2; TRBD2 is a possible D gene (5 bases). V lost 0 bases and J 1 base, leaving 6 bases between the germline ends. Per germline, CDR1 MGHRA and CDR2 YSYEKL. The CDR3 length is 15 residues. CDR3 nucleotides: TGCGCCAGCAGCCAAGATGGAGGGAACACCGGGGAGCTGTTTTTT. It specifies CASSQDGGNTGELFF.

This clonotype was found many times. The chain employs TRBV7-9 and TRBJ1-4, with D unresolved. Trimming shortened V by 5 bases and J by 3 bases, and 10 bases separated the two germline ends. Looked up from germline, CDR1 is SEHNR and CDR2 is FQNEAQ (reference sequence). This CDR3 has 14 amino acids. The CDR3 coding sequence is TGTGCCAGCAGCCCGGTTGGGGCTAATGAAAAACTGTTTTTT. It yields the protein CASSPVGANEKLFF.

This chain connects TRBV19 to TRBJ2-1, with D perhaps matching TRBD1 or TRBD2 (6 bases each). Germline CDR1 LNHDA, CDR2 SQIVND (reference sequence). This CDR3 has 15 residues. The V end lost 7 bases, the J end lost 11 bases, and 24 bases lay between the germline ends. The chain's CDR3 is CASNPGARRRTQQFF. The CDR3 nucleotides read TGTGCCAGTAACCCGGGGGCCCGGCGGAGAACTCAGCAGTTCTTC.

This clonotype showed up many times. This chain links TRBV4-1 with TRBJ2-3; possibly TRBD2 for D (6 bases). Germline V lookup: CDR1 MGHRA, CDR2 YSYEKL. The CDR3 totals 15 residues. Deletions cut 1 base from V and 1 base from J, with 9 bases between. The CDR3 region is CASSQAERGTDTQYF. The CDR3 nucleotides read TGCGCCAGCAGCCAAGCCGAGCGGGGCACAGATACGCAGTATTTT.

This clonotype was found a few times. The rearrangement links TRBV6-5 to TRBJ2-1; no reliable D call. Trimming left V 6 bases short and J 7 bases short, with 13 bases between. The germline V gene has CDR1 MNHEY and CDR2 SVGAGI. CDR3 length: 13 amino acids. CDR3 sequence: CASSYEDRNEQFF. The CDR3 DNA is TGTGCCAGCAGCTACGAAGACCGGAATGAGCAGTTCTTC.

This clonotype was counted many times. The chain combines TRBV7-2 with TRBJ2-1; 12 bases line up with TRBD2. The junction had 4 bases not matched to a gene; V was cut back by 8 bases and J by 2 bases. The CDR3 sequence is 15 residues long. Germline-derived CDR1 and CDR2 are SGHTA and FQGNSA. This chain's CDR3 is CASGLAGGPYNEQFF. The CDR3 nucleotides read TGTGCCAGCGGTCTAGCGGGGGGGCCCTACAATGAGCAGTTCTTC.

As to this clonotype: A much larger clone lies one base from this, so it may be a read error. The chain employs TRBV27 and TRBJ1-6, with D unresolved. Germline V gene sequence: CDR1 MNHEY, CDR2 SMNVEV (reference sequence). The CDR3 runs to 12 residues. The ends were cut back, 3 bases at V and 14 bases at J, with 11 bases in the middle. The CDR3 reads CASSFIGMSLHF. CDR3 nucleotide sequence: TGTGCCAGCAGTTTCATCGGTATGTCCCTCCACTTT.

Many counts were recorded for this clonotype. This chain links TRBV19 with TRBJ2-1, with D tentatively TRBD2 (5 bases). Trimming removed 2 bases at V and 6 bases at J, with 14 bases between. Germline V CDR1 and CDR2: LNHDA, SQIVND (reference sequence). The length of the CDR3 is 15 residues. Written as DNA, the CDR3 is TGTGCCAGTAGTATACGAGGGAGACACGGCAATGAGCAGTTCTTC. The encoded protein is CASSIRGRHGNEQFF.

This clonotype has ten or more counts. CDR3: CASSQPGTTSANTGELFF. The CDR3 coding sequence is TGTGCCAGCTCACAACCCGGGACAACTTCTGCGAACACCGGGGAGCTGTTTTTT. The chain employs TRBV18 and TRBJ2-2; possibly TRBD1 for D (6 bases). CDR3 length equals 18 residues. Germline loops: CDR1 KGHSH, CDR2 LQKENI. Trimming stripped 4 bases from V and 0 bases from J, with 18 bases between.

This clonotype has a count of ten or more. This chain links TRBV5-1 with TRBJ2-2; D might be TRBD1 or TRBD2, each matching 5 bases. The CDR3 loop spans 15 amino acids. Trimming took 4 bases from V and 1 from J, leaving 11 bases between them. Germline assignment: CDR1 SGHRS and CDR2 YFSETQ. The CDR3 is CASSTGTLNTGELFF. The CDR3 DNA sequence: TGCGCCAGCAGCACTGGGACCTTGAACACCGGGGAGCTGTTTTTT.

This clonotype was found many times. CDR3 protein: CASSMTSVGQEHYEQYF. The CDR3 nucleotides are TGTGCCAGCAGCATGACCTCGGTTGGACAGGAACACTACGAGCAGTACTTC. The chain combines TRBV11-2 with TRBJ2-7, with TRBD1 identical over 7 bases. CDR1 and CDR2 (germline): SGHAT, FQNNGV. The CDR3 totals 17 residues. The trim removed 5 bases at V and 3 bases at J, leaving 16 bases unmatched.

This clonotype was observed at least ten times. The chain carries TRBV19 and TRBJ2-7; 9 positions agree with TRBD1. CDR1 and CDR2 (germline): LNHDA, SQIVND (reference sequence). V lost 5 bases, J lost 2 bases, and 13 bases stayed unmatched. This CDR3 is 17 amino acids long. CDR3 loop: CASSPGQGLLSPYEQYF. CDR3 DNA sequence: TGTGCCAGTAGTCCGGGACAGGGACTTTTATCGCCCTACGAGCAGTACTTC.